This entry is about one TCR beta chain. These data come from a study of blood T cell repertoires in COVID-19. TCRdb keeps only in-frame clones here, not all; method: immunoSEQ multiplex PCR. The sample includes some 300,000 clones, nearly 90% of them seen just once. Germline values: CDR1 LNHDA, CDR2 SQIVND (reference sequence). Trimming took off 5 bases at V and 3 bases at J, with 14 bases between the two ends. The CDR3 has 14 residues. The specimen sequenced was PBMCs or T cells enriched from blood (not recorded which). The chain is built from TRBV19 and TRBJ2-7; TRBD2 is a possible D gene (5 bases). The TCR comes from a woman under 40 who had recovered from COVID-19. The CDR3 DNA follows: TGTGCCAGTAGTGAGGGCCAGGCTCACTACGAGCAGTACTTC. It specifies CASSEGQAHYEQYF.